What follows are 3 T cell receptor beta chains derived from one specimen sequenced in a study of neurological immune-mediated disorders. TCRdb independently ran MiXCR on the 5' RACE reads; one entry per CDR3 protein. The sample records about 66,000 distinct CDR3 sequences, 3% to 4% being singletons. Sequenced input: PBMCs. These receptors came from a man in his forties with multiple sclerosis.

This clonotype occurred many times. The V gene is TRBV6-5, the J gene TRBJ1-5, with unresolved D. V lost 7 bases to trimming and J lost 7 bases, with 17 bases between them. There are 14 residues in the CDR3. CDR1 is MNHEY and CDR2 is SVGAGI in the germline V gene. CDR3 loop: CASTVVEGGQPQHF. Here the CDR3 DNA reads TGTGCCAGCACGGTCGTAGAGGGCGGCCAGCCCCAGCATTTT.

This clonotype has ten or more counts. This chain links TRBV7-8 with TRBJ2-3; D ambiguous. In germline, CDR1 is SGHVS, CDR2 FQNEAQ. The CDR3 is 15 amino acids. Trimming left V 4 bases short and J 4 bases short, with 15 bases between. The DNA of the CDR3 is TGTGCCAGCAGCTCACCTGGCTACAGAGCAGATACGCAGTATTTT. This gives the protein CASSSPGYRADTQYF.

This clonotype was counted many times. This chain links TRBV4-1 with TRBJ2-7, with D possibly being TRBD1 (5 bases). Trimming pared 4 bases from V and 5 bases from J, leaving 12 bases between. Germline values: CDR1 MGHRA, CDR2 YSYEKL. The CDR3 runs to 13 residues. The CDR3 DNA reads TGCGCCAGCAGCCCCGACAGAATACACGAGCAGTACTTC. Translation: CASSPDRIHEQYF.